The sequence of this T cell receptor beta chain was determined in a study of blood T cell repertoires in COVID-19. The CDR3 has 14 amino acids. CDR1 is SGHRS, CDR2 YFSETQ, per germline. The V and J ends lost 8 bases and 5 bases respectively, with 19 bases between them. Profiled with immunoSEQ multiplex PCR; TCRdb holds only in-frame clones, not every one. This sample has under 45,000 clones, with around 80% found just once. The sequencing sample was made of peripheral blood. This rearrangement joins TRBV5-1 to TRBJ2-5, with a tentative D call TRBD1 (7 bases). This receptor was taken from a man aged 55-75 years with acute or convalescent COVID-19. The CDR3 here is CASAGQSVEETQYF. Written as DNA, the CDR3 is TGCGCCAGTGCGGGACAGTCCGTGGAGGAGACCCAGTACTTC. Full variable domain (missing parts from reference TRBV5-1 and TRBJ2-5): KAGVTQTPRYLIKTRGQQVTLSCSPISGHRSVSWYQQTPGQGLQFLFEYFSETQRNKGNFPGRFSGRQFSNSRSEMNVSTLELGDSALYLCASAGQSVEETQYFGPGTRLLVL.